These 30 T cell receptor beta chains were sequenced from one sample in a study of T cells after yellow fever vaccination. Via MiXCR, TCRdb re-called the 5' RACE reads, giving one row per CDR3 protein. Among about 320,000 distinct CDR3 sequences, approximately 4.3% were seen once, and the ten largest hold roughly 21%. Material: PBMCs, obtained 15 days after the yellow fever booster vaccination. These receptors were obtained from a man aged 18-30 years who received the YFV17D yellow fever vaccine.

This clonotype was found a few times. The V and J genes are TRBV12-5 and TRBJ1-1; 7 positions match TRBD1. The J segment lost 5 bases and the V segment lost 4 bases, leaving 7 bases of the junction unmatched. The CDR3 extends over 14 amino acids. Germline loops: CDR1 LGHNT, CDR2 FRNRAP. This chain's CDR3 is CASGSGGVWTEAFF. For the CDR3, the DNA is TGTGCTAGTGGTTCAGGGGGGGTTTGGACTGAAGCTTTCTTT.

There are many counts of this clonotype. The CDR3 DNA reads as TGTGCCAGCAGCTTAGACCAGGGTGAAGCTTTCTTT. It specifies CASSLDQGEAFF. The rearrangement joins TRBV7-9 to TRBJ1-1; a weak D match, TRBD1 (5 bases). The germline V and J ends were trimmed by 1 base and 7 bases, with 7 bases remaining between them. Germline CDR1 is SEHNR and CDR2 is FQNEAQ (reference sequence). This CDR3 has 12 residues.

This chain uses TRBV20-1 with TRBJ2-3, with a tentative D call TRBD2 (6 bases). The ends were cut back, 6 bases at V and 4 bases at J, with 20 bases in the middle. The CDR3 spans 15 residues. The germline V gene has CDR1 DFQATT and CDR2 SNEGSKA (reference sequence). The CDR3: CSATPPGDFSDTQYF. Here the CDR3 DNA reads TGCAGTGCCACCCCCCCGGGGGACTTCTCAGATACGCAGTATTTT.

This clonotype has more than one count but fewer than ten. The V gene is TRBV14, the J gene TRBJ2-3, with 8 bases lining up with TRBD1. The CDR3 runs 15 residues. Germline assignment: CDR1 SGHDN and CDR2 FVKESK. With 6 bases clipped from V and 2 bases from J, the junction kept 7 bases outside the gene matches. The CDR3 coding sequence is TGTGCCAGCAGTGTAACCAGGGGGCACACAGATACGCAGTATTTT. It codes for CASSVTRGHTDTQYF.

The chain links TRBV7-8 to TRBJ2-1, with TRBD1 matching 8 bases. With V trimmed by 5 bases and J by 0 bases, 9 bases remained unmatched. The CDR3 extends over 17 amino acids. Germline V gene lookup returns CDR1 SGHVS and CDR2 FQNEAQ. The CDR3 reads CASSKQGEPSSYNEQFF. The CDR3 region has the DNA TGTGCCAGCAGCAAACAGGGGGAACCAAGCTCCTACAATGAGCAGTTCTTC.

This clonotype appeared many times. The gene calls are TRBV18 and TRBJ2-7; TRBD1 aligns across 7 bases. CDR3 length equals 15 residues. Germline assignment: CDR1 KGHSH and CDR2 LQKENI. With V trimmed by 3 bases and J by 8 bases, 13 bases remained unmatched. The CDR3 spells CASSPDQVTGFKQYF. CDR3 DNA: TGTGCCAGCTCACCCGACCAGGTGACAGGGTTCAAGCAGTACTTC.

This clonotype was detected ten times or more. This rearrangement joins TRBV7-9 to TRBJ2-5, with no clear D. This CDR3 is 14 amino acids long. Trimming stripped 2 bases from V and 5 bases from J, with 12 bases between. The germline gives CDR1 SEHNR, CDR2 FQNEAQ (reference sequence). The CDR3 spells CASSLTMSRETQYF. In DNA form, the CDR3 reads TGTGCCAGCAGCTTAACGATGAGTCGGGAGACCCAGTACTTC.

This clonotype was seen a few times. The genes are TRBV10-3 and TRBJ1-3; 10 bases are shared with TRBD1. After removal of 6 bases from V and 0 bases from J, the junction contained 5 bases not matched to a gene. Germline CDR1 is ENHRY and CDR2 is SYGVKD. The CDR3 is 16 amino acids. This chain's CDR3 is CAISHRDRGSGNTIYF. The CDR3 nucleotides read TGTGCCATCAGCCACCGGGACAGGGGCTCTGGAAACACCATATATTTT.

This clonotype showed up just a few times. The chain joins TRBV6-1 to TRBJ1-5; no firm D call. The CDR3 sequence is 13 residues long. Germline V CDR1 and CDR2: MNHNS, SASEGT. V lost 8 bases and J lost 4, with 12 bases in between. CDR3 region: CASRSRANQPQHF. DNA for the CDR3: TGTGCCAGCCGGTCGAGGGCAAATCAGCCCCAGCATTTT.

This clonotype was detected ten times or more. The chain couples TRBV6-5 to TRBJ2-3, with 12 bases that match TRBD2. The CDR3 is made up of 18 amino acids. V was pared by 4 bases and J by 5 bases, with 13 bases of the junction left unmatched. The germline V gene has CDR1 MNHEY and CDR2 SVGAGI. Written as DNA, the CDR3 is TGTGCCAGCAGTTTCTCTAGCGGGGGGGCCGGTGGTAAAGATACGCAGTATTTT. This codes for CASSFSSGGAGGKDTQYF.

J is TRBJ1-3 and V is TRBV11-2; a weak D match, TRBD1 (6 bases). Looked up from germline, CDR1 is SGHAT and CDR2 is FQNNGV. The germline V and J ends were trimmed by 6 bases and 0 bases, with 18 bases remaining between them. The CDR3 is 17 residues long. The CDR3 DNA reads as TGTGCCAGCAGAAACAGGGCCCTTGGGGGCTCTGGAAACACCATATATTTT. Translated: CASRNRALGGSGNTIYF.

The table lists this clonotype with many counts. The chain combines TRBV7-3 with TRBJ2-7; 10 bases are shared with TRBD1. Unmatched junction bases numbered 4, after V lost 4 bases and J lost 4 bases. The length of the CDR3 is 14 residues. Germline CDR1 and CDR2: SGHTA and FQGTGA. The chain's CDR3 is CASSSGTGEYEQYF. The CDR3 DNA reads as TGTGCCAGCAGCTCCGGGACAGGGGAATACGAGCAGTACTTC.

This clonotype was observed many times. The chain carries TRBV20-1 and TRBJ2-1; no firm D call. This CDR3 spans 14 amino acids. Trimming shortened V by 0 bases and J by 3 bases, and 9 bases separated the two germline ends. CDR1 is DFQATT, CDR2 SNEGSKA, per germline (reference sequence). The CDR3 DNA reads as TGCAGTGCTAGAGATACAGTCAACTACAATGAGCAGTTCTTC. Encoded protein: CSARDTVNYNEQFF.

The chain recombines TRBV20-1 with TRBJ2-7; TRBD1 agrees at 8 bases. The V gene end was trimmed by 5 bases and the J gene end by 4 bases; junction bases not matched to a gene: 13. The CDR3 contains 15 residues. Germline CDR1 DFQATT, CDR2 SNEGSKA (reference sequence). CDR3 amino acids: CSADGQGPPCYEQYF. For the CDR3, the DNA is TGCAGTGCTGATGGACAGGGACCTCCGTGTTACGAGCAGTACTTC.

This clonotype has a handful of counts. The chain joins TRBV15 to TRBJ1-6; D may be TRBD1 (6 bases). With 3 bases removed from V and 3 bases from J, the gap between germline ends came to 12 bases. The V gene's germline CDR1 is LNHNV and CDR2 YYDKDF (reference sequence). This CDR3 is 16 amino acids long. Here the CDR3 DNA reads TGTGCCACCAGCAGGGATGACAGGCTCTATAATTCACCCCTCCACTTT. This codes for CATSRDDRLYNSPLHF.

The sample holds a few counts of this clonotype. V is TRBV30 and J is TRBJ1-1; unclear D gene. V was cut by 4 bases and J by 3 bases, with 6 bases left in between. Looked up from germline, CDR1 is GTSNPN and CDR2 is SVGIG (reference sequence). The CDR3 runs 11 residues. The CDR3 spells CAWTFDTEAFF. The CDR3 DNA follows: TGTGCCTGGACCTTCGACACTGAAGCTTTCTTT.

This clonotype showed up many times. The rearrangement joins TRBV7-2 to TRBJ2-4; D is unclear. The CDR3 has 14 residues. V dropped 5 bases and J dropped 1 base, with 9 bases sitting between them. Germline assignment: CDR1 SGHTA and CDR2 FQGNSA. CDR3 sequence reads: CASSPTMAKNIQYF. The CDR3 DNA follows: TGTGCCAGCAGCCCAACCATGGCCAAAAACATTCAGTACTTC.

CDR3 coding DNA: TGCAGTGCACACTCAAGACCGCAAGAGACCCAGTACTTC. It is translated as CSAHSRPQETQYF. This chain joins TRBV20-1 and TRBJ2-5, with D unclear. Trimming shortened V by 6 bases and J by 2 bases, and 13 bases separated the two germline ends. CDR3 size: 13 residues. Germline V gives CDR1 DFQATT, CDR2 SNEGSKA (reference sequence).

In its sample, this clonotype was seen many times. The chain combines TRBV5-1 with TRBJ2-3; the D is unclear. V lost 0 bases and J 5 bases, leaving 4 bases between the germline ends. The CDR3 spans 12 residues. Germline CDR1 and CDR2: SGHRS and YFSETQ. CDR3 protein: CASSLAEDTQYF. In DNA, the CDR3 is TGCGCCAGCAGCTTGGCTGAAGATACGCAGTATTTT.

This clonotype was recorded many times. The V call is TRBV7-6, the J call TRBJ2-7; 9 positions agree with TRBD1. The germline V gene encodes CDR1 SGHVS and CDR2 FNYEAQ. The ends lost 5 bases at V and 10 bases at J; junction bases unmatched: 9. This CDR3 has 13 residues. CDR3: CASSAGQGGIQYV. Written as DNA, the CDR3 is TGTGCCAGCAGCGCGGGACAGGGAGGCATTCAGTACGTC.

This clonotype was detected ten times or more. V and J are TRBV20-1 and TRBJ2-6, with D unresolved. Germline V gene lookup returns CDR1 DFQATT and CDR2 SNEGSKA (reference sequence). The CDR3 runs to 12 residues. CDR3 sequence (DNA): TGCGTGGGAAGCTCTGGGGCCAACGTCCTGACTTTC. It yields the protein CVGSSGANVLTF.

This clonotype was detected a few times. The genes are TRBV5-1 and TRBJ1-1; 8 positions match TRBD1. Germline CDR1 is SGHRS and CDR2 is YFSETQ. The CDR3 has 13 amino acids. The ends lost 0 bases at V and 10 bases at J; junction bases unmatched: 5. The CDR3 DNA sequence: TGCGCCAGCAGCTTGGCCGAAGACAGGGGAGCTTTCTTT. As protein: CASSLAEDRGAFF.

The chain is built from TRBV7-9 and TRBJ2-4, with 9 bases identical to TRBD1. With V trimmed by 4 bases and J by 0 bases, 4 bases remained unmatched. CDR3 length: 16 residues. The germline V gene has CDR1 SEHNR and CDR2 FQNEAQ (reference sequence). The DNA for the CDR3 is TGTGCCAGCAGCTGGGGACAGGGATTAGCCAAAAACATTCAGTACTTC. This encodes CASSWGQGLAKNIQYF.

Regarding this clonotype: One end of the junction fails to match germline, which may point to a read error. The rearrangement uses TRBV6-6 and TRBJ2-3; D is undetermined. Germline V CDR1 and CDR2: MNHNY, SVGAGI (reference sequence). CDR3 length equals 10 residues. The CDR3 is CAISGDTQYF. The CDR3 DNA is TGTGCCATCAGTGGGGATACGCAGTATTTT.

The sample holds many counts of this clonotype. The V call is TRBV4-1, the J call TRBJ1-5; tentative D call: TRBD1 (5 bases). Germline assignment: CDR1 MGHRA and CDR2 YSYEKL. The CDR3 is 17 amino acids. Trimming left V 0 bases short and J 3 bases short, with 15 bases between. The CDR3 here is CASSQEEWGLPNQPQHF. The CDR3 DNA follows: TGCGCCAGCAGCCAAGAGGAATGGGGACTTCCCAATCAGCCCCAGCATTTT.

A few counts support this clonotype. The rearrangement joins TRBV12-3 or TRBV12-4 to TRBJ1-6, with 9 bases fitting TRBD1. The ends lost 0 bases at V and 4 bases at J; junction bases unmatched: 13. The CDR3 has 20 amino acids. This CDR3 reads CASSLAPGTGKFRYNSPLHF. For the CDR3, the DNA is TGTGCCAGCAGTTTAGCGCCCGGGACAGGGAAGTTCCGTTATAATTCACCCCTCCACTTT.

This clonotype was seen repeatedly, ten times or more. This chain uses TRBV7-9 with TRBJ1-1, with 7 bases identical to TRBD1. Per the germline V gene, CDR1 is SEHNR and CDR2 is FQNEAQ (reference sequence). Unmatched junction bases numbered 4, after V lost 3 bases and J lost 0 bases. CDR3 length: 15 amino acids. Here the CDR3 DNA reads TGTGCCAGCAGCTTTGCAGGGGGTGTGAACACTGAAGCTTTCTTT. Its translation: CASSFAGGVNTEAFF.

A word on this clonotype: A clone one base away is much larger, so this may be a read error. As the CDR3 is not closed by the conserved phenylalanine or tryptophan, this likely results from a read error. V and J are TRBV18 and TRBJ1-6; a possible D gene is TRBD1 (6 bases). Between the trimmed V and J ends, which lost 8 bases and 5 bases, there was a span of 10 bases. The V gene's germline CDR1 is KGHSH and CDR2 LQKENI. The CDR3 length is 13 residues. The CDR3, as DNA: TGTGCCAGCCAGGACAGAGATAATTCACCCCTCCACCTT. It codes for CASQDRDNSPLHL.

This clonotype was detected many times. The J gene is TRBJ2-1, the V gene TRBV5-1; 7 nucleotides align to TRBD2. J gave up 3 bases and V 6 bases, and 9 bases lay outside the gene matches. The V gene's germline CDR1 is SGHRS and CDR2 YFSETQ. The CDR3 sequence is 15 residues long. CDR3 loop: CASTLSGVSYNEQFF. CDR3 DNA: TGCGCCAGCACCCTGAGCGGGGTCAGCTACAATGAGCAGTTCTTC. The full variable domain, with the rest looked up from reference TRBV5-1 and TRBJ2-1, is KAGVTQTPRYLIKTRGQQVTLSCSPISGHRSVSWYQQTPGQGLQFLFEYFSETQRNKGNFPGRFSGRQFSNSRSEMNVSTLELGDSALYLCASTLSGVSYNEQFFGPGTRLTVL.

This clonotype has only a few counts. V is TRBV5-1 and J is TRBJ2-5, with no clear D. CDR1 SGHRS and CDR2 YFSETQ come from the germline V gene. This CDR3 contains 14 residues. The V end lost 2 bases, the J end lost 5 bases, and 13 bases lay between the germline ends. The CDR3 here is CASSLQPGDETQYF. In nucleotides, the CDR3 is TGCGCCAGCAGCTTACAGCCCGGCGACGAGACCCAGTACTTC.